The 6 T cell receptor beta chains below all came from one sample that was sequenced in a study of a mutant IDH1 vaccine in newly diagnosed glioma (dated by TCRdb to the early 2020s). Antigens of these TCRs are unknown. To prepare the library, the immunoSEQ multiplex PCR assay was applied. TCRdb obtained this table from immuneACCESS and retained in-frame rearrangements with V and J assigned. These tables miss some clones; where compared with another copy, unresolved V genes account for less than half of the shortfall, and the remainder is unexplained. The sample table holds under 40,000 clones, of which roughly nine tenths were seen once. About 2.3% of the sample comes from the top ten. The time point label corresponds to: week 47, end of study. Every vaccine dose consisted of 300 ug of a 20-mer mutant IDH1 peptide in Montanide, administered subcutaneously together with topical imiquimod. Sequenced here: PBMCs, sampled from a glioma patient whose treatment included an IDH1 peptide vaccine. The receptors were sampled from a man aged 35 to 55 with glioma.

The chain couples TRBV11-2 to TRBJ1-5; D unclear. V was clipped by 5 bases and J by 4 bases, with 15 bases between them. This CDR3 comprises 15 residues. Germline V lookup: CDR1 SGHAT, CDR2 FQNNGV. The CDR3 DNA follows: TGTGCCAGCAGCCCCTACGGCCAGCCTAATCAGCCCCAGCATTTT. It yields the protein CASSPYGQPNQPQHF.

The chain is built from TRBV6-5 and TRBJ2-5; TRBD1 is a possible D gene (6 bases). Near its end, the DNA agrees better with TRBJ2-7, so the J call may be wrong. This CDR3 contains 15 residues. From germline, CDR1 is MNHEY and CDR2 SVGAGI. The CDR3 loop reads CASRTSRTEAYEQYF. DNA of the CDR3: TGTGCCAGCAGGACCTCCCGGACAGAAGCCTACGAGCAGTACTTC.

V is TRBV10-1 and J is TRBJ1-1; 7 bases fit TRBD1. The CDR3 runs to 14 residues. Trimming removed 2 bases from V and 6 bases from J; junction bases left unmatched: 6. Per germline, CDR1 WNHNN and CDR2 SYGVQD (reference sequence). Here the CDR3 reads CASSETGQAPEAFF. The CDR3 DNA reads TGCGCCAGCAGTGAGACCGGACAGGCCCCTGAAGCTTTCTTT.

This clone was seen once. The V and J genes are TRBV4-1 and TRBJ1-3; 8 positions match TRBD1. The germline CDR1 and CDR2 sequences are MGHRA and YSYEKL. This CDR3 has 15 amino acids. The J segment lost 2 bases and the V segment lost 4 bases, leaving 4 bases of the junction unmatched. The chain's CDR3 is CASSPTQGAGNTIYF. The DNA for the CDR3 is TGCGCCAGCAGCCCCACACAGGGGGCTGGAAACACCATATATTTT.

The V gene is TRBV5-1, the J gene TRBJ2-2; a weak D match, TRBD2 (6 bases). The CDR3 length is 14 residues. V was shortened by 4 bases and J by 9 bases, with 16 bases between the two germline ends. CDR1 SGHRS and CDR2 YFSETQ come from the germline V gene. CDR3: CASSPGVDGRELFF. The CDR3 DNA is TGCGCCAGCAGCCCGGGGGTGGATGGCCGGGAGCTGTTTTTT.

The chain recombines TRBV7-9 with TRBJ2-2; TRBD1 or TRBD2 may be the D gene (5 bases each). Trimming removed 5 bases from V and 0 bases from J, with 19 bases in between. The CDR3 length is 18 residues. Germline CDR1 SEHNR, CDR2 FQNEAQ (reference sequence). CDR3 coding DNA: TGTGCCAGCAGCCCCTGGGACCCTAAACGGGCGAACACCGGGGAGCTGTTTTTT. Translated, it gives CASSPWDPKRANTGELFF.